This paragraph covers one T cell receptor beta chain sequence. The data belong to a study of blood T cell repertoires in COVID-19. Study background: The United States, Italy and Spain supplied acute and convalescent COVID-19 samples. Sample material is recorded as cDNA or gDNA derived from T cells, B-cell-depleted T cells, or PBMCs.

The germline V gene has CDR1 GTSNPN and CDR2 SVGIG (reference sequence). This CDR3 spans 12 amino acids. With 1 base removed from V and 5 bases from J, the gap between germline ends came to 9 bases. Per the original data handling: Estimation of nucleated cell counts relied on the amplification of reference gene primers. This table comes from immunoSEQ multiplex PCR, and its TCRdb copy is limited to in-frame clones, with some not included. V, J and clone size are those of that table, while D and trimming were read from the DNA. The repertoire consists of approximately 210,000 clones, with 70% to 90% occurring once and the leading ten covering roughly 0.7%.

The V call is TRBV30, the J call TRBJ2-7; D gene unclear. The sample taken for sequencing was peripheral blood. This TCR derives from a man aged 35 to 55 with acute or convalescent COVID-19. The CDR3 here is CAWSASRHEQYF. DNA of the CDR3: TGTGCCTGGAGTGCGAGCCGCCACGAGCAGTACTTC.